The count of the clone carrying this T cell receptor (beta chain) is one. This record belongs to a study of blood T cell repertoires in COVID-19. Looking at the study overall: Acute and convalescent COVID-19 samples came from the United States, Italy and Spain. PBMCs, B-cell-depleted T cells, or T cells provided the cDNA or gDNA that made up the material.

Original processing methods: It was from reference gene primer amplification that nucleated cell counts were estimated. Using immunoSEQ multiplex PCR, the repertoire was profiled, and TCRdb retains in-frame clones only, with some absent. V and J calls and clone size are copied from that table; D and trimming were computed from the DNA. The sample includes under 300,000 clones, around 84% of them seen just once. Trimming removed 7 bases from V and 4 bases from J; junction bases left unmatched: 13. This CDR3 is 16 amino acids long. Per the germline V gene, CDR1 is ENHRY and CDR2 is SYGVKD. The sequenced sample was peripheral blood. This chain uses TRBV10-3 with TRBJ2-7; 10 bases match TRBD2. The sequence was collected from a man in his forties who had recovered from COVID-19. DNA of the CDR3: TGTGCCATCAAAGTCGGGCCGGCTAGCGGGGGTTACGAGCAGTACTTC. Translation gives CAIKVGPASGGYEQYF.